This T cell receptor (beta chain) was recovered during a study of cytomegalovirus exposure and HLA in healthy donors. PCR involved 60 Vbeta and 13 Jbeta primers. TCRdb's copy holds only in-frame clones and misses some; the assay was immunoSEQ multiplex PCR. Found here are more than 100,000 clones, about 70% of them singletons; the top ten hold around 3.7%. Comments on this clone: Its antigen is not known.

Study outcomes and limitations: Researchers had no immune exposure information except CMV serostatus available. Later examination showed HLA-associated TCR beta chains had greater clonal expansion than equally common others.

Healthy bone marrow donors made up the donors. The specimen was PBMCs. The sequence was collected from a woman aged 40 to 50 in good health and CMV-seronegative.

In DNA form, the CDR3 reads TGTGCCAGTAGTATAGATCCAGGCAGGGGAGCCTACGAGCAGTACTTC. Amino acids: CASSIDPGRGAYEQYF. The J gene is TRBJ2-7, the V gene TRBV19; a weak D match, TRBD1 (6 bases). The ends were cut back, 0 bases at V and 2 bases at J, with 14 bases in the middle. CDR3 length equals 16 residues. CDR1 LNHDA and CDR2 SQIVND come from the germline V gene (reference sequence). Variable domain in full (rest from reference TRBV19 and TRBJ2-7): DGGITQSPKYLFRKEGQNVTLSCEQNLNHDAMYWYRQDPGQGLRLIYYSQIVNDFQKGDIAEGYSVSREKKESFPLTVTSAQKNPTAFYLCASSIDPGRGAYEQYFGPGTRLTVT.